These 20 T cell receptor beta chains were all obtained from the same sample, sequenced in a study of T cell responses to AZD1222 COVID-19 vaccine. Clones were sequenced by immunoSEQ multiplex PCR, and TCRdb holds only the in-frame ones, with some missing. The data contain 150,000 to 180,000 clones, 88% of them singletons. The sample in question was peripheral blood, obtained after recovery from COVID-19. These receptors were collected from an adult who had recovered from COVID-19.

V is TRBV18 and J is TRBJ2-7, with D tentatively TRBD1 (5 bases). The length of the CDR3 is 14 residues. CDR1 is KGHSH, CDR2 LQKENI, per germline. Trimming took off 1 base at V and 5 bases at J, with 12 bases between the two ends. The CDR3 region is CASSPQGQDDEQYF. Written as DNA, the CDR3 is TGTGCCAGCTCACCACAGGGGCAGGATGACGAGCAGTACTTC.

The rearrangement joins TRBV28 to TRBJ1-3, with D perhaps matching TRBD1 (5 bases). Trimming stripped 2 bases from V and 1 base from J, with 12 bases between. CDR3 length equals 16 residues. CDR1 and CDR2 (germline): MDHEN, SYDVKM. This CDR3 is CASSLQGLVSGNTIYF. The CDR3 DNA sequence: TGTGCCAGCAGTTTACAGGGTTTGGTATCTGGAAACACCATATATTTT.

The V call is TRBV19, the J call TRBJ2-7; 7 bases map to TRBD1. Germline V gives CDR1 LNHDA, CDR2 SQIVND (reference sequence). J was trimmed by 0 bases and V by 10 bases; bases with no gene match: 9. The CDR3 consists of 14 residues. CDR3 bases: TGTGCCACCTCGAGGGACAGCAGCTCCTACGAGCAGTACTTC. This translates into CATSRDSSSYEQYF.

Here the CDR3 reads CASSVAGRAPETQYF. CDR3 DNA: TGTGCCAGCAGCGTAGCTGGTAGGGCACCAGAGACCCAGTACTTC. The chain couples TRBV9 to TRBJ2-5; no reliable D call. This CDR3 is built from 15 residues. Trimming shortened V by 0 bases and J by 4 bases, and 13 bases separated the two germline ends. Germline assignment: CDR1 SGDLS and CDR2 YYNGEE.

The table lists this clone with a few counts. This chain links TRBV20-1 with TRBJ1-2, with TRBD1 matching over 10 bases. Trimming removed 3 bases from V and 6 bases from J; junction bases left unmatched: 13. Germline CDR1 is DFQATT and CDR2 is SNEGSKA (reference sequence). The CDR3 spans 16 residues. The CDR3 region has the DNA TGCAGTGCTAGTGAATTGGGGGACAGGGGTAGAGATGGCTACACCTTC. Amino acids: CSASELGDRGRDGYTF.

This chain joins TRBV9 and TRBJ2-2; possibly TRBD1 for D (5 bases). This CDR3 region has 15 residues. Germline V gene sequence: CDR1 SGDLS, CDR2 YYNGEE. Trimming pared 0 bases from V and 5 bases from J, leaving 11 bases between. The CDR3 is CASSVGGWGTGELFF. In nucleotides, the CDR3 is TGTGCCAGCAGCGTAGGGGGCTGGGGAACCGGGGAGCTGTTTTTT.

The V gene is TRBV6-2 or TRBV6-3, the J gene TRBJ1-5; 8 bases match TRBD1. V was pared by 5 bases and J by 6 bases, with 6 bases of the junction left unmatched. Germline CDR1 and CDR2: MNHEY and SVGEGT. There are 14 residues in the CDR3. The CDR3 sequence: CASSGTGRGQPQHF. CDR3 bases: TGTGCCAGCAGTGGGACAGGCCGTGGTCAGCCCCAGCATTTT.

The CDR3 spells CASSYSLTGRGNQPQHF. The CDR3 DNA is TGTGCCAGCAGTTACTCGTTGACCGGGAGGGGCAATCAGCCCCAGCATTTT. The chain employs TRBV6-2 or TRBV6-3 and TRBJ1-5, with unresolved D. Germline V gene data show CDR1 as MNHEY and CDR2 as SVGEGT. The CDR3 is made up of 17 amino acids. V was cut by 0 bases and J by 2 bases, with 14 bases left in between.

The gene calls are TRBV6-4 and TRBJ1-2; D not certain. The germline CDR1 and CDR2 sequences are MRHNA and SNTAGT. CDR3 length: 15 residues. V lost 0 bases and J lost 8, with 16 bases in between. The CDR3 spells CASSDSAPGAGGYTF. In DNA, the CDR3 is TGTGCCAGCAGTGACTCCGCTCCGGGAGCCGGGGGCTACACCTTC.

This rearrangement joins TRBV28 to TRBJ2-1; TRBD2 agrees at 9 bases. Germline CDR1 is MDHEN and CDR2 is SYDVKM. V gave up 2 bases and J gave up 8 bases; unmatched junction bases: 7. The CDR3 covers 15 residues. The CDR3 DNA reads TGTGCCAGCAGTTTAGCGGGGGGGCACGGGGATGAGCAGTTCTTC. Its translation: CASSLAGGHGDEQFF.

V gene TRBV9 combines with J gene TRBJ1-1, with D maybe TRBD1 (5 bases). Trimming pared 4 bases from V and 3 bases from J, leaving 10 bases between. CDR3 length: 13 amino acids. Germline V gene data show CDR1 as SGDLS and CDR2 as YYNGEE. The CDR3 DNA reads TGTGCCAGCAGCACCCGACAGTACACTGAAGCTTTCTTT. This sequence encodes CASSTRQYTEAFF. The full variable domain, rest sourced from reference TRBV9 and TRBJ1-1, is DSGVTQTPKHLITATGQRVTLRCSPRSGDLSVYWYQQSLDQGLQFLIQYYNGEERAKGNILERFSAQQFPDLHSELNLSSLELGDSALYFCASSTRQYTEAFFGQGTRLTVV.

This chain connects TRBV11-2 to TRBJ2-3; D not certain. The germline V gene encodes CDR1 SGHAT and CDR2 FQNNGV. This CDR3 spans 13 amino acids. Between the trimmed V and J ends, which lost 1 base and 3 bases, there was a span of 5 bases. The CDR3, as DNA: TGTGCCAGCAGCTTAGCCGCTACAGATACGCAGTATTTT. This gives the protein CASSLAATDTQYF. The variable domain in full, with the rest retrieved from reference TRBV11-2 and TRBJ2-3, is EAGVAQSPRYKIIEKRQSVAFWCNPISGHATLYWYQQILGQGPKLLIQFQNNGVVDDSQLPKDRFSAERLKGVDSTLKIQPAKLEDSAVYLCASSLAATDTQYFGPGTRLTVL.

A few counts support this clone. The gene calls are TRBV28 and TRBJ1-1; 9 bases agree with TRBD1. The CDR3 totals 15 residues. With 6 bases clipped from V and 4 bases from J, the junction kept 9 bases outside the gene matches. The germline V gene encodes CDR1 MDHEN and CDR2 SYDVKM. CDR3 coding DNA: TGTGCCAGCAGGCCGACAGGGGGTTCAATCACTGAAGCTTTCTTT. Its protein is CASRPTGGSITEAFF.

The chain joins TRBV27 to TRBJ1-2; maybe TRBD1 (5 bases). Trimming took off 6 bases at V and 0 bases at J, with 8 bases between the two ends. Per germline, CDR1 MNHEY and CDR2 SMNVEV (reference sequence). CDR3 length equals 13 residues. The CDR3: CASRETANYGYTF. The CDR3 coding sequence is TGTGCCAGCAGGGAGACAGCTAACTATGGCTACACCTTC.

CDR3 in amino acids: CASRTQGSVGNQPQHF. The CDR3 nucleotides read TGTGCCTCCCGGACCCAGGGGAGCGTGGGTAATCAGCCCCAGCATTTT. The genes are TRBV19 and TRBJ1-5; D is perhaps TRBD1 (6 bases). Deletions cut 11 bases from V and 4 bases from J, with 24 bases between. Germline V gives CDR1 LNHDA, CDR2 SQIVND (reference sequence). The CDR3 covers 16 residues.

The chain couples TRBV15 to TRBJ2-7; a weak D match, TRBD2 (5 bases). The ends were cut back, 8 bases at V and 4 bases at J, with 6 bases in the middle. CDR3 size: 10 residues. The germline CDR1 and CDR2 sequences are LNHNV and YYDKDF (reference sequence). CDR3 protein: CATERYEQYF. As DNA, the CDR3 is TGTGCCACCGAGCGGTACGAGCAGTACTTC.

The rearrangement links TRBV5-1 to TRBJ2-1; perhaps TRBD1 as D (6 bases). Trimming stripped 1 base from V and 2 bases from J, with 13 bases between. This CDR3 comprises 16 residues. Germline CDR1 reads SGHRS; CDR2 reads YFSETQ. The CDR3 DNA follows: TGCGCCAGCAGCTTGATTTTACAGGGAACCTACAATGAGCAGTTCTTC. Translating gives CASSLILQGTYNEQFF. The whole variable domain, filled in from reference TRBV5-1 and TRBJ2-1, reads KAGVTQTPRYLIKTRGQQVTLSCSPISGHRSVSWYQQTPGQGLQFLFEYFSETQRNKGNFPGRFSGRQFSNSRSEMNVSTLELGDSALYLCASSLILQGTYNEQFFGPGTRLTVL.

The chain is built from TRBV11-3 and TRBJ1-1; D unclear. Trimming shortened V by 8 bases and J by 0 bases, and 10 bases separated the two germline ends. This CDR3 comprises 13 residues. CDR1 is SGHNT and CDR2 is YENEEA in the germline V gene. CDR3 nucleotides: TGTGCCAGCTCGCCGACCATGAACACTGAAGCTTTCTTT. Its protein product is CASSPTMNTEAFF.

This clone was found a few times. The chain is built from TRBV6-5 and TRBJ1-5; 7 bases match TRBD1. The length of the CDR3 is 13 residues. Germline lookup yields CDR1 MNHEY and CDR2 SVGAGI. V gave up 6 bases and J gave up 11 bases; unmatched junction bases: 10. The CDR3 bases are TGTGCCAGCAGCGACAGGGCTGTTTTAGCCCAGCATTTT. Amino acid sequence: CASSDRAVLAQHF.

This chain joins TRBV6-2 or TRBV6-3 and TRBJ2-5; unclear D gene. The germline V gene encodes CDR1 MNHEY and CDR2 SVGEGT. Trimming took off 0 bases at V and 7 bases at J, with 9 bases between the two ends. CDR3 size: 13 residues. The CDR3 nucleotides read TGTGCCAGCAGTTACTCCCCGGATAGGACCCAGTACTTC. Translation gives CASSYSPDRTQYF.